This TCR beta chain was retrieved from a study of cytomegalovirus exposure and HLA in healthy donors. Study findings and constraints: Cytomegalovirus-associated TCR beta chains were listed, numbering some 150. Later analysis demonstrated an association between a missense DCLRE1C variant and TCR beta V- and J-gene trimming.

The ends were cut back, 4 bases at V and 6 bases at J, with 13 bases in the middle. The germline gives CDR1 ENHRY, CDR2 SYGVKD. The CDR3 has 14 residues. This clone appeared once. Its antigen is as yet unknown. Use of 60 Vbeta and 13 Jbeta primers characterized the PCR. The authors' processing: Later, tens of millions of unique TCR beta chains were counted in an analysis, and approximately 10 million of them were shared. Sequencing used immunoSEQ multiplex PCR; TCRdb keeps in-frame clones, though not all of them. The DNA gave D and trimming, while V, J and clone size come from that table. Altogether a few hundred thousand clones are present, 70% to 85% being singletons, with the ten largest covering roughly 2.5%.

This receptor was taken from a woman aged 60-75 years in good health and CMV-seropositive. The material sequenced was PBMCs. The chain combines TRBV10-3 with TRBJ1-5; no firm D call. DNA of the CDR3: TGTGCCATCAGTGGGCGTCAGGAGGGTCAGCCCCAGCATTTT. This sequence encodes CAISGRQEGQPQHF.